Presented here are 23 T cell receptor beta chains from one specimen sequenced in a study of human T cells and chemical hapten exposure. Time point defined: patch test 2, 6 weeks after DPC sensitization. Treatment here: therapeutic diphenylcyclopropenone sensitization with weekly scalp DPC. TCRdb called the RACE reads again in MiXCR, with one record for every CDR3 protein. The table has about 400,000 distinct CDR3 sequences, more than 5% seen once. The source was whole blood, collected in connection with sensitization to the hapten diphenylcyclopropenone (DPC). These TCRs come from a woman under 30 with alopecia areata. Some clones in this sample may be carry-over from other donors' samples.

For the CDR3, the DNA is TGTGCCACCAGCAGAGATGTCGATCGACGGTACTTC. Its translation is CATSRDVDRRYF. This sequence joins TRBV15 and TRBJ2-7; no reliable D call. Germline values: CDR1 LNHNV, CDR2 YYDKDF (reference sequence). The CDR3 loop spans 12 amino acids. V lost 0 bases and J lost 12, with 12 bases in between.

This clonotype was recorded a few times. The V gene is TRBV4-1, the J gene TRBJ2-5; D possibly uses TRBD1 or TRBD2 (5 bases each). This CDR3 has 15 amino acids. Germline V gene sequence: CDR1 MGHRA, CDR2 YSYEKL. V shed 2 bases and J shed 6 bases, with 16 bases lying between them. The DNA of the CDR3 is TGCGCCAGCAGCCAATTCGTTCGGGGCTTGCAGACCCAGTACTTC. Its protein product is CASSQFVRGLQTQYF.

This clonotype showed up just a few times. The CDR3 here is CASSPPGQRTEAFF. In DNA, the CDR3 is TGTGCCAGCTCACCGCCCGGACAGCGGACTGAAGCTTTCTTT. The V call is TRBV18, the J call TRBJ1-1; a possible D gene is TRBD1 (6 bases). Germline V gene lookup returns CDR1 KGHSH and CDR2 LQKENI. The CDR3 length is 14 residues. V dropped 3 bases and J dropped 5 bases, with 13 bases sitting between them.

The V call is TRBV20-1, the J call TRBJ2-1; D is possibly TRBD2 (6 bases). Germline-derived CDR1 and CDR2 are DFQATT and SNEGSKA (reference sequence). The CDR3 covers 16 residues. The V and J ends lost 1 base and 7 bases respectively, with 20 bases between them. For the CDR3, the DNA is TGCAGTGCTAGAGTCCTTGGCGGGGTGGCTGTGAATGAGCAGTTCTTC. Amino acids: CSARVLGGVAVNEQFF.

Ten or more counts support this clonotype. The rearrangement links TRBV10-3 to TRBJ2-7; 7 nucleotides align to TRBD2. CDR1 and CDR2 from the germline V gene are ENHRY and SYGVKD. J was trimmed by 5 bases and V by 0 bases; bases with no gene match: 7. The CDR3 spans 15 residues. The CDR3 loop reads CAISESDGGFDEQYF. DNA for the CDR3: TGTGCCATCAGTGAGTCCGACGGGGGGTTCGACGAGCAGTACTTC.

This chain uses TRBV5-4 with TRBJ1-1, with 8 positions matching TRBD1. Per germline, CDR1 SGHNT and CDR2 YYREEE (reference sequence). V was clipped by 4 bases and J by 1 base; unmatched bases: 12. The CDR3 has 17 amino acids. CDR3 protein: CASSLGTGWGANTEAFF. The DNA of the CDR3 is TGTGCCAGCAGCCTAGGGACAGGATGGGGGGCGAACACTGAAGCTTTCTTT. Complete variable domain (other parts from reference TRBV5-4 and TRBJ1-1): ETGVTQSPTHLIKTRGQQVTLRCSSQSGHNTVSWYQQALGQGPQFIFQYYREEENGRGNFPPRFSGLQFPNYSSELNVNALELDDSALYLCASSLGTGWGANTEAFFGQGTRLTVV.

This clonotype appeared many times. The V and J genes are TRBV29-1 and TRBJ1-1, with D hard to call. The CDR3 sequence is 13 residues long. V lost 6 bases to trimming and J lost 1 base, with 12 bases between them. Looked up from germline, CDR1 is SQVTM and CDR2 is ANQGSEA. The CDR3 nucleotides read TGCAGCGTATGTTTACAGCAGAACACTGAAGCTTTCTTT. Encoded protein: CSVCLQQNTEAFF.

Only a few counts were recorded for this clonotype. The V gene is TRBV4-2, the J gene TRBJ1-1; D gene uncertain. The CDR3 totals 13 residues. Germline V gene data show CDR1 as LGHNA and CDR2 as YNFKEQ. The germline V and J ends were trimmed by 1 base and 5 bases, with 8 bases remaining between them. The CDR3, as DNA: TGTGCCAGCAGCCAAGTCGGGGTAACTGAAGCTTTCTTT. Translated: CASSQVGVTEAFF.

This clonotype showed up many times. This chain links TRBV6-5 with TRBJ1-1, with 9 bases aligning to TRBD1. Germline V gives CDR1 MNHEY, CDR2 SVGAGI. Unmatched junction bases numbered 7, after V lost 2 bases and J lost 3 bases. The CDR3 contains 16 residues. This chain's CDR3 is CASSYAGTGSHTEAFF. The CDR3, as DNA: TGTGCCAGCAGTTACGCTGGGACAGGGTCCCACACTGAAGCTTTCTTT.

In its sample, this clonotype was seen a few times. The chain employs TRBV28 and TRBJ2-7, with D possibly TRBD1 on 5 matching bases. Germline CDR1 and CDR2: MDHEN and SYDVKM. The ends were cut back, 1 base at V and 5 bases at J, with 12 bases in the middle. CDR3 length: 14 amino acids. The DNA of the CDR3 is TGTGCCAGCAGTTTATTAGCAGGGATCAACGAGCAGTACTTC. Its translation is CASSLLAGINEQYF.

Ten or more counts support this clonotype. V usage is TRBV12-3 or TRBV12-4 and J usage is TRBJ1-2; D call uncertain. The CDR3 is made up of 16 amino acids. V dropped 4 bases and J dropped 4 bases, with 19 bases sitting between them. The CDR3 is CASSSDLTKVTYGYTF. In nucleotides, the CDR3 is TGTGCCAGCAGTTCGGACCTGACTAAAGTAACCTATGGCTACACCTTC.

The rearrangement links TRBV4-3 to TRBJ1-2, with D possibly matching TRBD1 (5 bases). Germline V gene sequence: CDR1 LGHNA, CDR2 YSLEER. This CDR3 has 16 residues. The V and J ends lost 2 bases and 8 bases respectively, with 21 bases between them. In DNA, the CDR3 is TGCGCCAGCAGCCAATTAGCGGGACGGTCTCAGGAAGGCTACACCTTC. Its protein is CASSQLAGRSQEGYTF.

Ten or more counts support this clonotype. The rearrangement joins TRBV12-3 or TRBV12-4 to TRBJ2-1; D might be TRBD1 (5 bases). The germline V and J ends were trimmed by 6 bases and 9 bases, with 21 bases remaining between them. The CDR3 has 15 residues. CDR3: CASRGFGRGIGEQFF. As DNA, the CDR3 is TGTGCCAGCAGGGGCTTTGGAAGGGGCATAGGTGAGCAGTTCTTC.

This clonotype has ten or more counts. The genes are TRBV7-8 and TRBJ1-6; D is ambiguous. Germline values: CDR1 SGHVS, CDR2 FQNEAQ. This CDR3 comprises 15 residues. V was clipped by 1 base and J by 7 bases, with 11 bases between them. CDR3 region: CASSLGGTLNSPLHF. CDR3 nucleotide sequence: TGTGCCAGCAGCTTAGGTGGCACCTTAAATTCACCCCTCCACTTT.

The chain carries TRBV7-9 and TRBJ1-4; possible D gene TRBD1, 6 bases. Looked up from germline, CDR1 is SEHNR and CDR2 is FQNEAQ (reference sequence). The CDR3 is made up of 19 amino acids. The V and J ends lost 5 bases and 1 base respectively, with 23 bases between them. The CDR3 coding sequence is TGTGCCAGCAGCCAAAGGGCTTGGGGGCAAGAAAGAACTAATGAAAAACTGTTTTTT. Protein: CASSQRAWGQERTNEKLFF.

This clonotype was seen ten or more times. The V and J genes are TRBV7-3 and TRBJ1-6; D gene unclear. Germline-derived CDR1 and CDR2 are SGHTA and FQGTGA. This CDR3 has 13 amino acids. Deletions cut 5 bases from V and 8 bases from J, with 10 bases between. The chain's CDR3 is CASSPGEDSPLHF. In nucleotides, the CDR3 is TGTGCCAGCAGCCCCGGTGAGGATTCACCCCTCCACTTT. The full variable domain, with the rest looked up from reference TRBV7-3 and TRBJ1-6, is GAGVSQTPSNKVTEKGKYVELRCDPISGHTALYWYRQSLGQGPEFLIYFQGTGAADDSGLPNDRFFAVRPEGSVSTLKIQRTERGDSAVYLCASSPGEDSPLHFGNGTRLTVT.

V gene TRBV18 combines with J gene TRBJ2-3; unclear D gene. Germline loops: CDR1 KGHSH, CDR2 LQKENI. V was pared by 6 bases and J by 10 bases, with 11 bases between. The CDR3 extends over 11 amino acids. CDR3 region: CASSNGFPQYF. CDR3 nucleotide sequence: TGTGCCAGCTCTAATGGATTCCCGCAGTATTTT.

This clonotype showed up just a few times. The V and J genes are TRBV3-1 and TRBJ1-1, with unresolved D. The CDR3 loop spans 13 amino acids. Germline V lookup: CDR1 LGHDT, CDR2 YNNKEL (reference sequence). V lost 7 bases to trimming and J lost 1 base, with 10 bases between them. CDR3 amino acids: CASNKVPNTEAFF. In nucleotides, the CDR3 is TGTGCCAGCAACAAGGTCCCGAACACTGAAGCTTTCTTT.

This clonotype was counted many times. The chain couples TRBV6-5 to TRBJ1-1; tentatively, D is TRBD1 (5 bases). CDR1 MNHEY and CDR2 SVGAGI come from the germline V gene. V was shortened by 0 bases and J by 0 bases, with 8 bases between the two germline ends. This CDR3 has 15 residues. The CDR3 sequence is CASSYSDSLNTEAFF. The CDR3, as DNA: TGTGCCAGCAGTTACTCCGACAGCTTGAACACTGAAGCTTTCTTT.

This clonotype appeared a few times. CDR3 in amino acids: CASSFEQYSTEAFF. The CDR3, as DNA: TGTGCCAGCAGCTTCGAACAGTATTCCACTGAAGCTTTCTTT. The chain recombines TRBV7-9 with TRBJ1-1; D remains unclear. The CDR3 contains 14 residues. Germline V gene lookup returns CDR1 SEHNR and CDR2 FQNEAQ (reference sequence). With 3 bases removed from V and 4 bases from J, the gap between germline ends came to 12 bases.

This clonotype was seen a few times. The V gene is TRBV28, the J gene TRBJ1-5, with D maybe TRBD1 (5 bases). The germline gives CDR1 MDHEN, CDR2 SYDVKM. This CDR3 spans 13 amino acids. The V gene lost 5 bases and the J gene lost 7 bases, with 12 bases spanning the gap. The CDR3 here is CASSGTSSQPQHF. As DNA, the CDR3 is TGTGCCAGCAGTGGGACGTCTTCCCAGCCCCAGCATTTT.

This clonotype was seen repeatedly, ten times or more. This chain's CDR3 is CASSLDPGTDYNSPLHF. The CDR3 region has the DNA TGTGCCAGCAGCTTAGACCCGGGGACTGACTATAATTCACCCCTCCACTTT. The J gene is TRBJ1-6, the V gene TRBV7-8, with D possibly TRBD1 on 5 matching bases. The V end was cut by 1 base, the J end by 3 bases, with 13 bases between. The CDR3 runs 17 residues. CDR1 and CDR2 (germline): SGHVS, FQNEAQ.

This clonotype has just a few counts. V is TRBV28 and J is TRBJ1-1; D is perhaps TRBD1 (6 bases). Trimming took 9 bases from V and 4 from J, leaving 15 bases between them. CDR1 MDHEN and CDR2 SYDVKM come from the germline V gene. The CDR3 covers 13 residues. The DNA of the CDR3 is TGTGCCAGTACTACAGGGATAAGCACTGAAGCTTTCTTT. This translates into CASTTGISTEAFF.